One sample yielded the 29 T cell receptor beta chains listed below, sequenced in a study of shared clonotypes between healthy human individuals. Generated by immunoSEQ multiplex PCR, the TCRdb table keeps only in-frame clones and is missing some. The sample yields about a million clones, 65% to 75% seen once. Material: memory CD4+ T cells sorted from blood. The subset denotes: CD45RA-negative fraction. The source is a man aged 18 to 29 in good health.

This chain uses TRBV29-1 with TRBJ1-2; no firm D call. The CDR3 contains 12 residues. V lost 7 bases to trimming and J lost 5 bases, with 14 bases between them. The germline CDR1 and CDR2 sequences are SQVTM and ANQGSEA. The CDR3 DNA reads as TGCAGCGCCGAGGGTGAAAAGTATGGCTACACCTTC. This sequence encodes CSAEGEKYGYTF. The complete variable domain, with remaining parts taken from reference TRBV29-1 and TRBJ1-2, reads SAVISQKPSRDICQRGTSLTIQCQVDSQVTMMFWYRQQPGQSLTLIATANQGSEATYESGFVIDKFPISRPNLTFSTLTVSNMSPEDSSIYLCSAEGEKYGYTFGSGTRLTVV.

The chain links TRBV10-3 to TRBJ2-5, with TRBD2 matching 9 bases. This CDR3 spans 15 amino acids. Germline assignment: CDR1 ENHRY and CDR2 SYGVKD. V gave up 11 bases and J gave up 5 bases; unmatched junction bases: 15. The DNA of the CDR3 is TGTGCCCCCGCGGTTAGCGGGGGAGACGGGGAGACCCAGTACTTC. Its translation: CAPAVSGGDGETQYF.

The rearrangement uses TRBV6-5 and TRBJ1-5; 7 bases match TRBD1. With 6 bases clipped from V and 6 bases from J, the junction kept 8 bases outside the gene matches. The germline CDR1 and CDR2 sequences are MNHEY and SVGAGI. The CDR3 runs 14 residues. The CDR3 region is CASSKTGTSQPQHF. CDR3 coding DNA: TGTGCCAGCAGCAAGACAGGGACTAGTCAGCCCCAGCATTTT.

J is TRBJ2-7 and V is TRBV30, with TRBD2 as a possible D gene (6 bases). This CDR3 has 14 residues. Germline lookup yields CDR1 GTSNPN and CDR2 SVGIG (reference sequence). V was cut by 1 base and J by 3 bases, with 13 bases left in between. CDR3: CAWSGGGTFYEQYF. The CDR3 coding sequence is TGTGCCTGGAGTGGAGGCGGGACGTTCTACGAGCAGTACTTC.

This CDR3 is CASSLDSGELFF. The CDR3 DNA sequence: TGTGCCAGCAGTCTGGACTCCGGGGAGCTGTTTTTT. The chain couples TRBV6-4 to TRBJ2-2; possible D gene TRBD2, 5 bases. Germline CDR1 is MRHNA and CDR2 is SNTAGT. The CDR3 totals 12 residues. The ends were cut back, 5 bases at V and 6 bases at J, with 7 bases in the middle.

CDR3 sequence reads: CASNRAGGTDTQYF. The CDR3 bases are TGTGCCAGCAACCGAGCGGGAGGCACAGATACGCAGTATTTT. The chain employs TRBV7-8 and TRBJ2-3; TRBD2 matches at 8 bases. The germline CDR1 and CDR2 sequences are SGHVS and FQNEAQ. V was clipped by 7 bases and J by 1 base; unmatched bases: 4. The CDR3 consists of 14 residues.

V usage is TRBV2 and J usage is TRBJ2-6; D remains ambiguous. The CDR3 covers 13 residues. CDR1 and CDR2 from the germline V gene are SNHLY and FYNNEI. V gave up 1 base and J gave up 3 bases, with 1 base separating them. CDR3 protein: CASSEGGANVLTF. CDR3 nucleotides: TGTGCCAGCAGTGAAGGTGGGGCCAACGTCCTGACTTTC.

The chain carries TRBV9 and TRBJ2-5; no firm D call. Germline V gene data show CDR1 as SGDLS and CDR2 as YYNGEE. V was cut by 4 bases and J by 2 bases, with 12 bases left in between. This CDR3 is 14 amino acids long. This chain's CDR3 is CASSPTRRQETQYF. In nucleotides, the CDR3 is TGTGCCAGCAGCCCGACCAGGCGACAAGAGACCCAGTACTTC.

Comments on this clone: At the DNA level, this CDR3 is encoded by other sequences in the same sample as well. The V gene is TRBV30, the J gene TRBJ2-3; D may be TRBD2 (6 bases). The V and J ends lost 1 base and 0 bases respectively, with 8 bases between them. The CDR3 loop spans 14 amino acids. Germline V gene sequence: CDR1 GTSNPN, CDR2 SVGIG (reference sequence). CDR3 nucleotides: TGTGCCTGGAGTGAGGGGAGGAGCACAGATACGCAGTATTTT. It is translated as CAWSEGRSTDTQYF.

CDR3 protein: CATGEIYNSPLHF. As DNA, the CDR3 is TGTGCCACCGGTGAGATTTATAATTCACCCCTCCACTTT. This sequence joins TRBV15 and TRBJ1-6, with D unclear. There are 13 residues in the CDR3. V lost 8 bases and J 4 bases, leaving 9 bases between the germline ends. Per germline, CDR1 LNHNV and CDR2 YYDKDF (reference sequence).

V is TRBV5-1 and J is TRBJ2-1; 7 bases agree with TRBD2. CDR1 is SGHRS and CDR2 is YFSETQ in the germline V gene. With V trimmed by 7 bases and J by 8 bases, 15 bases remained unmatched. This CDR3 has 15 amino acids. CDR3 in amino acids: CASGGGTTSMDEQFF. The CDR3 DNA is TGCGCCAGCGGAGGCGGGACTACCTCGATGGATGAGCAGTTCTTC.

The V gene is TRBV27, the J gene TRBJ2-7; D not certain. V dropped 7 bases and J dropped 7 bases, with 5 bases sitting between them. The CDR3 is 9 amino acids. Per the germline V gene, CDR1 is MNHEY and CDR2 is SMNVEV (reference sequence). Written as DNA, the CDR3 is TGTGCCAGCACGAGGGAGCAGTACTTC. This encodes CASTREQYF.

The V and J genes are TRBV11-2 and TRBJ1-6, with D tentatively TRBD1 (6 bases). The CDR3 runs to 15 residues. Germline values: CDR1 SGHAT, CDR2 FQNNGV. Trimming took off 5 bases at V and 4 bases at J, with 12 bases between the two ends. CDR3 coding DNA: TGTGCCAGCAGCGCTTGGGACACGTATAATTCACCCCTCCACTTT. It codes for CASSAWDTYNSPLHF. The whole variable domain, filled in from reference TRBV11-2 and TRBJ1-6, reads EAGVAQSPRYKIIEKRQSVAFWCNPISGHATLYWYQQILGQGPKLLIQFQNNGVVDDSQLPKDRFSAERLKGVDSTLKIQPAKLEDSAVYLCASSAWDTYNSPLHFGNGTRLTVT.

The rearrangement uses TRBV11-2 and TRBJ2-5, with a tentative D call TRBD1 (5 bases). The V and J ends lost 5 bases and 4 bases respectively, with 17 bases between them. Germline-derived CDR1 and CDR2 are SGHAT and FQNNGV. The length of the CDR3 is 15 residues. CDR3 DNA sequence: TGTGCCAGCAGCACAAATAGGCAGGGCGTAGAGACCCAGTACTTC. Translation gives CASSTNRQGVETQYF.

The CDR3: CASSERVGSLSYGYTF. Here the CDR3 DNA reads TGTGCCAGCAGTGAACGGGTGGGATCTCTCTCCTATGGCTACACCTTC. The chain is built from TRBV6-1 and TRBJ1-2; D gene uncertain. CDR3 length: 16 residues. V was clipped by 2 bases and J by 4 bases, with 17 bases between them. CDR1 is MNHNS and CDR2 is SASEGT in the germline V gene.

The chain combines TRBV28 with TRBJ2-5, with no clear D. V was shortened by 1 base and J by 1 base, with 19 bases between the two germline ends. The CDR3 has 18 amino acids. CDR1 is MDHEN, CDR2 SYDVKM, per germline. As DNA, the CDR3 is TGTGCCAGCAGTTTATTGGGTTCAGGCAAGAATAGCCAAGAGACCCAGTACTTC. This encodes CASSLLGSGKNSQETQYF.

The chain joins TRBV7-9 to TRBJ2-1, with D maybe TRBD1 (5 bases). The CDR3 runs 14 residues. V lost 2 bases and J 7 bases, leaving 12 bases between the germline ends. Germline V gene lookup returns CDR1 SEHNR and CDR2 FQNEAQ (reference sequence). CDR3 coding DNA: TGTGCCAGCAGCTTATCGCAGGGATGGAATGAGCAGTTCTTC. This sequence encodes CASSLSQGWNEQFF. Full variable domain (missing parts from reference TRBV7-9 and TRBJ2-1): DTGVSQNPRHKITKRGQNVTFRCDPISEHNRLYWYRQTLGQGPEFLTYFQNEAQLEKSRLLSDRFSAERPKGSFSTLEIQRTEQGDSAMYLCASSLSQGWNEQFFGPGTRLTVL.

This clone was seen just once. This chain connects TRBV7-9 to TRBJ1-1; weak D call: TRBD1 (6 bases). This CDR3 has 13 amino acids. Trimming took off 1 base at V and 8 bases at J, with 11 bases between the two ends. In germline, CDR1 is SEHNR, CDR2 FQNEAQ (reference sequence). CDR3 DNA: TGTGCCAGCAGCTTAGAAGTAGGGGGAGAAGCTTTCTTT. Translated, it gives CASSLEVGGEAFF.

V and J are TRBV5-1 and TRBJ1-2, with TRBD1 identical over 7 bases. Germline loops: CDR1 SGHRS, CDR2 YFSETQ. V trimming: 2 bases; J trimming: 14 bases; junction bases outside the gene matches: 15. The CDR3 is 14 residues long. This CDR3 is CASSLGGQRGLRTF. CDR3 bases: TGCGCCAGCAGCTTAGGGGGCCAAAGGGGCTTAAGAACCTTC.

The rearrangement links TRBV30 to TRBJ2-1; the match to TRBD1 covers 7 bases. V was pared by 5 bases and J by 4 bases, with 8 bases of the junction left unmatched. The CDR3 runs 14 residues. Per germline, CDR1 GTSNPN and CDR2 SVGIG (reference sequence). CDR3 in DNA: TGTGCCTGGGTCGGACAGGAGAGGTACAATGAGCAGTTCTTC. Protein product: CAWVGQERYNEQFF.

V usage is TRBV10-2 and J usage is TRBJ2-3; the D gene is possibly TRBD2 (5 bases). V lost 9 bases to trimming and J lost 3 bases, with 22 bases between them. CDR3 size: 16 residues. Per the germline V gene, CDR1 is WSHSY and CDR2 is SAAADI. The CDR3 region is CASTIPNERSTDTQYF. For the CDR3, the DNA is TGCGCCAGTACGATACCCAATGAGCGGAGTACAGATACGCAGTATTTT.

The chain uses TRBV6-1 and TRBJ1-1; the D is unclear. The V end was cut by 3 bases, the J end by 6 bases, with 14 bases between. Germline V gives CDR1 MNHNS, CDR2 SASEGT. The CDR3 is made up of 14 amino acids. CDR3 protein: CASSDRRSGAEAFF. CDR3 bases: TGTGCCAGCAGTGACAGGCGCTCTGGCGCTGAAGCTTTCTTT.

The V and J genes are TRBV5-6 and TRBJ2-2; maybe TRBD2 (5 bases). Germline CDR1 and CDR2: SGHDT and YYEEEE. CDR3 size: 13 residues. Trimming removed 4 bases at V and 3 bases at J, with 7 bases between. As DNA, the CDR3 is TGTGCCAGCAGCAGGACTCACACCGGGGAGCTGTTTTTT. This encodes CASSRTHTGELFF.

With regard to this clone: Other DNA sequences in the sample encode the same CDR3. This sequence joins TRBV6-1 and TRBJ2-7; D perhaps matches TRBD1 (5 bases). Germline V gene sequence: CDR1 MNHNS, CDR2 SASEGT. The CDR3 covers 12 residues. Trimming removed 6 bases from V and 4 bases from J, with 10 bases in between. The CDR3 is CASRVTAYEQYF. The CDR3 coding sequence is TGTGCCAGCAGGGTGACAGCTTACGAGCAGTACTTC.

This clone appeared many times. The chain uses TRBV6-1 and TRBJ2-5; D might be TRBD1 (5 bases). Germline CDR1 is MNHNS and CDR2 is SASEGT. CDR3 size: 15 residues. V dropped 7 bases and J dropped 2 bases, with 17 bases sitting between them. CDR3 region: CASTQGIVGQETQYF. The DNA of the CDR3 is TGTGCCAGCACCCAGGGAATAGTGGGGCAAGAGACCCAGTACTTC.

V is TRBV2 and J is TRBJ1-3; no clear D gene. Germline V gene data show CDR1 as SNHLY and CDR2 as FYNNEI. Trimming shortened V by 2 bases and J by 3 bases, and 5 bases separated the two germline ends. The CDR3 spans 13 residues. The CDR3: CASSESGGNTIYF. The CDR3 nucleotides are TGTGCCAGCAGTGAATCAGGTGGAAACACCATATATTTT.

The CDR3 bases are TGTGCCAGCAGCCCCGGGGAGCGACCCTACGAGCAGTACTTC. Protein product: CASSPGERPYEQYF. V and J are TRBV2 and TRBJ2-7; tentative D call: TRBD2 (5 bases). Trimming left V 6 bases short and J 2 bases short, with 14 bases between. Germline assignment: CDR1 SNHLY and CDR2 FYNNEI. The CDR3 runs 14 residues.

CDR3 bases: TGTGCCAGCAGCCTTACGGACAGGGAGGGCACTGAAGCTTTCTTT. Translated, it gives CASSLTDREGTEAFF. The V gene is TRBV11-1, the J gene TRBJ1-1; 8 bases are shared with TRBD1. Germline CDR1 reads SGHAT; CDR2 reads FQDESV (reference sequence). CDR3 length: 15 residues. Unmatched junction bases numbered 9, after V lost 5 bases and J lost 4 bases.

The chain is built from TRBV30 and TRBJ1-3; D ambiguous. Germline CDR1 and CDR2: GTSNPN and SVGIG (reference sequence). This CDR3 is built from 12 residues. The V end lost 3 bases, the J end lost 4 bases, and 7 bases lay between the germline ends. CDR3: CAWRWVGNTIYF. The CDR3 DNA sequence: TGTGCCTGGAGATGGGTAGGAAACACCATATATTTT.